A single sample is the source of the 27 T cell receptor beta chains below, sequenced in a study of CD8 T cells in ankylosing spondylitis. A single record per CDR3 protein comes from TCRdb applying MiXCR to the 5' RACE reads. The profile shows some 300,000 distinct CDR3 sequences, under 25% of them singletons. The specimen was blood, either unsorted or a sorted T cell fraction (not recorded which). These receptor sequences come from a female donor with ankylosing spondylitis or in good health (not recorded which).

This sequence joins TRBV10-3 and TRBJ1-2; D uncertain. V shed 0 bases and J shed 6 bases, with 8 bases lying between them. The CDR3 is 13 residues long. Germline V lookup: CDR1 ENHRY, CDR2 SYGVKD. In DNA form, the CDR3 reads TGTGCCATCAGTGAGTCTAAGGGCCATGGCTACACCTTC. As protein: CAISESKGHGYTF.

The chain links TRBV20-1 to TRBJ2-3, with D possibly being TRBD2 (6 bases). From germline, CDR1 is DFQATT and CDR2 SNEGSKA (reference sequence). Trimming took off 3 bases at V and 0 bases at J, with 16 bases between the two ends. CDR3 length: 16 residues. CDR3 DNA: TGCAGTGCTAGCGGTTCGACTAGACCTAGCACAGATACGCAGTATTTT. As protein: CSASGSTRPSTDTQYF.

The chain joins TRBV5-5 to TRBJ2-5; 7 bases are shared with TRBD1. The CDR3 has 14 residues. The germline V gene encodes CDR1 SGHKS and CDR2 YYEKEE (reference sequence). Trimming took 6 bases from V and 4 from J; bases not matched to a gene: 9. The CDR3 here is CASTLGTDAETQYF. The CDR3 DNA follows: TGTGCCAGCACCCTAGGGACAGACGCAGAGACCCAGTACTTC.

This clonotype has at least ten counts. The genes are TRBV28 and TRBJ1-5; the D is unclear. The V end was cut by 6 bases, the J end by 7 bases, with 10 bases between. This CDR3 comprises 12 residues. Germline V gene data show CDR1 as MDHEN and CDR2 as SYDVKM. The CDR3 sequence: CASRHSIQPQHF. For the CDR3, the DNA is TGTGCCAGCAGACACAGTATCCAGCCCCAGCATTTT.

The chain combines TRBV4-3 with TRBJ2-2; 7 bases match TRBD1. V gave up 0 bases and J gave up 7 bases; unmatched junction bases: 5. The germline CDR1 and CDR2 sequences are LGHNA and YSLEER. There are 15 residues in the CDR3. As DNA, the CDR3 is TGCGCCAGCAGCCAAGAAAGACAGGGCCACGGGGAGCTGTTTTTT. It translates to CASSQERQGHGELFF.

The CDR3 loop is CASSLAGGAGGAYEQYF. DNA for the CDR3: TGTGCCAGCAGCTTAGCCGGCGGGGCGGGAGGTGCATACGAGCAGTACTTC. This rearrangement joins TRBV7-2 to TRBJ2-7, with TRBD2 matching 8 bases. After removal of 0 bases from V and 4 bases from J, the junction contained 11 bases not matched to a gene. The germline V gene has CDR1 SGHTA and CDR2 FQGNSA. The CDR3 runs to 17 residues.

This sequence joins TRBV6-1 and TRBJ1-6; possible D gene TRBD1, 5 bases. Germline V CDR1 and CDR2: MNHNS, SASEGT. The CDR3 is made up of 16 amino acids. The V and J ends lost 6 bases and 0 bases respectively, with 12 bases between them. CDR3 nucleotides: TGTGCCAGCAGACCGGGACGAAACTCCTATAATTCACCCCTCCACTTT. It is translated as CASRPGRNSYNSPLHF.

This clonotype was counted between two and nine times. V and J are TRBV6-1 and TRBJ2-6; D remains unclear. Trimming removed 6 bases from V and 2 bases from J, with 8 bases in between. In germline, CDR1 is MNHNS, CDR2 SASEGT. The CDR3 sequence is 14 residues long. The CDR3 sequence is CASSSGPGANVLTF. CDR3 sequence (DNA): TGTGCCAGCAGCAGTGGCCCTGGGGCCAACGTCCTGACTTTC.

The chain uses TRBV14 and TRBJ1-1; a weak D match, TRBD1 (6 bases). The CDR3 contains 14 residues. CDR1 and CDR2 (germline): SGHDN, FVKESK. V was clipped by 7 bases and J by 5 bases, with 17 bases between them. CDR3 bases: TGTGCCAGCAACTCAGCGGGGGCGAGGACTGAAGCTTTCTTT. Protein sequence: CASNSAGARTEAFF.

This chain joins TRBV3-1 and TRBJ2-4, with 15 bases identical to TRBD2. With V trimmed by 5 bases and J by 5 bases, 7 bases remained unmatched. There are 17 residues in the CDR3. Per germline, CDR1 LGHDT and CDR2 YNNKEL (reference sequence). The CDR3 is CASSVQGLAGGENIQYF. CDR3 coding DNA: TGTGCCAGCAGCGTCCAGGGACTAGCGGGAGGAGAAAACATTCAGTACTTC.

This clonotype was counted between two and nine times. The chain has TRBV6-2 or TRBV6-3 and TRBJ2-7; possible D gene TRBD2, 6 bases. Germline CDR1 is MNHEY and CDR2 is SVGEGT. The germline V and J ends were trimmed by 7 bases and 5 bases, with 24 bases remaining between them. CDR3 length: 16 residues. CDR3 residues: CASIGSGGPPVHEQYF. For the CDR3, the DNA is TGTGCCAGCATTGGGTCCGGGGGTCCACCAGTCCACGAGCAGTACTTC.

This clonotype occurred a few times. The chain links TRBV12-3 or TRBV12-4 to TRBJ2-1; no clear D gene. The V end was cut by 4 bases, the J end by 0 bases, with 16 bases between. The CDR3 runs to 17 residues. The CDR3 loop is CASSSQASFSSYNEQFF. CDR3 in DNA: TGTGCCAGCAGTTCCCAAGCCTCTTTTTCCTCCTACAATGAGCAGTTCTTC.

The rearrangement links TRBV13 to TRBJ1-2; 7 positions match TRBD1. The CDR3 runs 15 residues. V dropped 7 bases and J dropped 3; count of bases not matched to a gene: 11. Germline lookup yields CDR1 PRHDT and CDR2 FYEKMQ (reference sequence). CDR3 loop: CASTFLPGTDYGYTF. CDR3 coding DNA: TGTGCCAGCACCTTTCTTCCCGGGACAGACTATGGCTACACCTTC.

The chain has TRBV18 and TRBJ1-1; no clear D gene. Germline assignment: CDR1 KGHSH and CDR2 LQKENI. Trimming cost V 5 bases and J 0 bases, with 13 bases left between them. This CDR3 is 15 amino acids long. CDR3 sequence reads: CASSEGLSMNTEAFF. CDR3 nucleotide sequence: TGTGCCAGCTCAGAAGGGTTATCTATGAACACTGAAGCTTTCTTT.

This clonotype was seen just once. The CDR3 bases are TGCAGTGCTAGTATACCCAAACAGCCCCAGCATTTT. Amino acid sequence: CSASIPKQPQHF. This chain uses TRBV20-1 with TRBJ1-5; no definite D call. V dropped 3 bases and J dropped 7 bases, with 10 bases sitting between them. CDR3 length: 12 amino acids. CDR1 is DFQATT and CDR2 is SNEGSKA in the germline V gene (reference sequence).

This clonotype occurred a few times. The V and J genes are TRBV29-1 and TRBJ1-2; D gene unclear. Germline V gene lookup returns CDR1 SQVTM and CDR2 ANQGSEA. This CDR3 has 13 residues. V lost 7 bases and J lost 4, with 16 bases in between. The CDR3 nucleotides are TGCAGCGCCTTTAGGGATTCCTTCTATGGCTACACCTTC. Its translation is CSAFRDSFYGYTF.

This clonotype was found many times. The rearrangement joins TRBV7-9 to TRBJ2-1; D not resolved. Trimming cost V 3 bases and J 5 bases, with 5 bases left between them. The V gene's germline CDR1 is SEHNR and CDR2 FQNEAQ (reference sequence). The CDR3 runs to 12 residues. The CDR3 spells CASSFSNNEQFF. The CDR3 DNA sequence: TGTGCCAGCAGCTTCAGTAACAATGAGCAGTTCTTC. Based on the CDR3 plus reference TRBV7-9 and TRBJ2-1, the full variable domain is DTGVSQNPRHKITKRGQNVTFRCDPISEHNRLYWYRQTLGQGPEFLTYFQNEAQLEKSRLLSDRFSAERPKGSFSTLEIQRTEQGDSAMYLCASSFSNNEQFFGPGTRLTVL.

V is TRBV20-1 and J is TRBJ2-1; TRBD2 matches at 7 bases. This CDR3 has 14 residues. The ends lost 2 bases at V and 7 bases at J; junction bases unmatched: 8. Germline loops: CDR1 DFQATT, CDR2 SNEGSKA (reference sequence). CDR3 in DNA: TGCAGTGCTAGACGGACCGGGACTATAAATGAGCAGTTCTTC. This codes for CSARRTGTINEQFF.

The chain links TRBV20-1 to TRBJ2-1, with 12 bases aligning to TRBD2. This CDR3 is built from 15 residues. J was trimmed by 11 bases and V by 6 bases; bases with no gene match: 14. The V gene's germline CDR1 is DFQATT and CDR2 SNEGSKA (reference sequence). The CDR3 sequence: CSARLAGVSYSQQFF. The CDR3 region has the DNA TGCAGTGCCCGACTAGCGGGAGTGTCCTACAGTCAGCAGTTCTTC.

This clonotype occurred a few times. The V and J genes are TRBV20-1 and TRBJ2-1; 9 bases are a match to TRBD2. Germline CDR1 DFQATT, CDR2 SNEGSKA (reference sequence). Trimming took 6 bases from V and 8 from J; bases not matched to a gene: 11. CDR3 size: 14 residues. The CDR3 coding sequence is TGCAGTGCCCCCGCGGTAGCGGGAGAGGATGAGCAGTTCTTC. This encodes CSAPAVAGEDEQFF.

This clonotype showed up just once. The chain links TRBV7-9 to TRBJ1-3; TRBD1 agrees at 9 bases. The CDR3 consists of 15 residues. Germline V lookup: CDR1 SEHNR, CDR2 FQNEAQ (reference sequence). The J segment lost 2 bases and the V segment lost 6 bases, leaving 5 bases of the junction unmatched. DNA for the CDR3: TGTGCCAGCAGGGGACAGGGAGGTCCTGGAAACACCATATATTTT. Protein: CASRGQGGPGNTIYF.

The sample holds many counts of this clonotype. The chain carries TRBV7-2 and TRBJ1-5, with D unresolved. The CDR3 sequence is 12 residues long. Trimming stripped 6 bases from V and 8 bases from J, with 11 bases between. Germline V gene sequence: CDR1 SGHTA, CDR2 FQGNSA. The CDR3 protein is CASSRSGEPQHF. The CDR3 DNA reads TGTGCCAGCAGTCGTTCCGGGGAGCCCCAGCATTTT. The entire variable domain, with the rest obtained from reference TRBV7-2 and TRBJ1-5, is as follows: GAGVSQSPSNKVTEKGKDVELRCDPISGHTALYWYRQSLGQGLEFLIYFQGNSAPDKSGLPSDRFSAERTGGSVSTLTIQRTQQEDSAVYLCASSRSGEPQHFGDGTRLSIL.

The CDR3 nucleotides read TGCAGTGCTAGAGCGTTCAGCTCCTACGAGCAGTACTTC. It yields the protein CSARAFSSYEQYF. The chain employs TRBV20-1 and TRBJ2-7; D uncertain. There are 13 residues in the CDR3. CDR1 DFQATT and CDR2 SNEGSKA come from the germline V gene (reference sequence). V was pared by 1 base and J by 0 bases, with 7 bases between.

This clonotype was counted at least ten times. The rearrangement joins TRBV27 to TRBJ2-2; the match to TRBD1 covers 10 bases. This CDR3 has 16 residues. J was trimmed by 4 bases and V by 5 bases; bases with no gene match: 7. Germline-derived CDR1 and CDR2 are MNHEY and SMNVEV (reference sequence). In DNA form, the CDR3 reads TGTGCCAGCAGTCCCGGACAGGGGGTAGGCACCGGGGAGCTGTTTTTT. It translates to CASSPGQGVGTGELFF.

This clonotype appeared many times. V and J are TRBV4-3 and TRBJ2-2; D is possibly TRBD2 (6 bases). The CDR3 length is 14 residues. In germline, CDR1 is LGHNA, CDR2 YSLEER. Trimming took off 1 base at V and 7 bases at J, with 10 bases between the two ends. CDR3 amino acids: CASSQVGGNGELFF. CDR3 coding DNA: TGCGCCAGCAGCCAAGTCGGAGGGAACGGGGAGCTGTTTTTT.

The J gene is TRBJ1-6, the V gene TRBV27, with D possibly being TRBD1 (6 bases). V lost 3 bases to trimming and J lost 7 bases, with 10 bases between them. The length of the CDR3 is 14 residues. The germline V gene has CDR1 MNHEY and CDR2 SMNVEV (reference sequence). CDR3 sequence: CASSFKGVNSPLHF. The DNA of the CDR3 is TGTGCCAGCAGTTTCAAGGGGGTGAATTCACCCCTCCACTTT.

The genes are TRBV5-1 and TRBJ2-1; 9 bases fit TRBD1. The length of the CDR3 is 15 residues. V shed 5 bases, J shed 0 bases, and the junction held 3 bases outside the gene matches. Germline CDR1 is SGHRS and CDR2 is YFSETQ. CDR3 protein: CASRLTGGSYNEQFF. The CDR3 DNA is TGCGCCAGCAGACTGACAGGGGGCTCCTACAATGAGCAGTTCTTC.